Sequencing of this T cell receptor beta chain was carried out in a study of blood T cell repertoires in COVID-19. The overall study: The United States, Italy and Spain were the sources of the acute and convalescent COVID-19 samples.

Measured with immunoSEQ multiplex PCR; TCRdb has only the in-frame clones, and not every one. The data contain roughly 190,000 clones, about 81% of them singletons. Recruited during active infection, patients (from Seattle) were subsequently followed longitudinally. Germline CDR1 and CDR2: SGHAT and FQNNGV. V was cut by 4 bases and J by 0 bases, with 15 bases left in between. This CDR3 comprises 16 residues. The sample consisted of peripheral blood. The origin of this receptor is a woman in her sixties or seventies with COVID-19, enrolled during active disease. This chain uses TRBV11-2 with TRBJ1-1, with a possible D match to TRBD1 (6 bases). The CDR3 nucleotides read TGTGCCAGCAGCTCGTTTCAACAGGGCATGAACACTGAAGCTTTCTTT. Residues: CASSSFQQGMNTEAFF.